The rows below give T cell receptor beta chains drawn from one sample of a study of cytomegalovirus exposure and HLA in healthy donors. Sequencing used immunoSEQ multiplex PCR; TCRdb keeps in-frame clones, though not all of them. Counted here are 60,000 to 85,000 clones, around 79% occurring once; the ten biggest clones make up 1.5% to 2%. The sample comprised PBMCs. Receptor source: a man aged 35-49 years in good health and CMV-seronegative. CDR3s include the opening cysteine and the closing phenylalanine or tryptophan. The D gene is left open where the match is weak. Only some rows state a clone size, as once, few, many or a class for expanded clones.

>NA|TRBJ2-7|TRBV7-8|TRBD1
CASSLRGQGYYEQYF
TGTGCCAGCAGTCTTCGCGGACAGGGCTACTACGAGCAGTACTTC
>NA|TRBJ1-1|TRBV6-5|NA
CASSYGGSNTEAFF
TGTGCCAGCAGTTACGGAGGGTCGAACACTGAAGCTTTCTTT
>NA|TRBJ2-7|TRBV5-4|TRBD1
CASSRLTGGSYEQYF
TGTGCCAGCAGCAGATTGACAGGGGGCTCCTACGAGCAGTACTTC
>NA|TRBJ2-7|TRBV9|NA
CASSETGTTYEQYF
TGTGCCAGCAGCGAGACCGGGACAACTTACGAGCAGTACTTC
>NA|TRBJ2-6|TRBV4-1|NA
CASSQMGAPSGANVLTF
TGCGCCAGCAGCCAAATGGGGGCTCCCTCTGGGGCCAACGTCCTGACTTTC
>NA|TRBJ2-5|TRBV5-1|TRBD2
CASSLGLAGVQETQYF
TGCGCCAGCAGCTTGGGACTAGCGGGGGTACAAGAGACCCAGTACTTC
>NA|TRBJ1-5|TRBV6-1|NA
CASTTNPREPQHF
TGTGCCAGCACTACCAACCCGAGGGAGCCCCAGCATTTT
>NA|TRBJ2-3|TRBV19|NA
CASMPGDTDTQYF
TGTGCCAGTATGCCGGGAGACACAGATACGCAGTATTTT
>NA|TRBJ1-1|TRBV10-3|TRBD1
CAIRVTGSPSGNTEAFF
TGTGCCATCAGGGTGACAGGGTCCCCGAGTGGGAACACTGAAGCTTTCTTT
>NA|TRBJ2-7|TRBV9|TRBD2
CASSATSGAYEQYF
TGTGCCAGCAGCGCAACTAGCGGAGCCTACGAGCAGTACTTC
>NA|TRBJ2-7|TRBV28|NA
CASTLHAEQYF
TGTGCCAGCACATTACACGCCGAGCAGTACTTC
>NA|TRBJ1-2|TRBV5-1|TRBD1
CASRTGTGGLGYGYTF
TGCGCCAGCAGAACCGGGACAGGGGGCCTGGGCTATGGCTACACCTTC
>NA|TRBJ2-7|TRBV5-5|TRBD1
CASSLVVILGTGSYEQYF
TGTGCCAGCAGCTTGGTAGTGATACTTGGGACAGGGTCCTACGAGCAGTACTTC
>NA|TRBJ2-7|TRBV10-2|NA
CASSAGALYEQYF
TGCGCCAGCAGTGCAGGGGCCCTCTACGAGCAGTACTTC
>NA|TRBJ2-2|TRBV4-2|NA
CASSQVDRLSTGELFF
TGTGCCAGCAGCCAAGTTGACAGGCTGAGCACCGGGGAGCTGTTTTTT
>NA|TRBJ2-3|TRBV7-9|NA
CSSSLAASTDTDTQYF
TGTTCCAGCAGCTTAGCAGCTTCAACCGACACAGATACGCAGTATTTT
>few|TRBJ1-5|TRBV2|NA
CASREQLTGEPQHF
TGTGCCAGCAGGGAACAACTCACCGGTGAGCCCCAGCATTTT
>NA|TRBJ2-1|TRBV5-1|TRBD2
CASSFSLAGANEQFF
TGCGCCAGCAGCTTTAGTCTAGCGGGAGCAAATGAGCAGTTCTTC
>NA|TRBJ2-4|TRBV4-1|NA
CASSQRGRDRAKNIQYF
TGCGCCAGCAGCCAAAGGGGGCGGGACCGAGCCAAAAACATTCAGTACTTC
>NA|TRBJ1-2|TRBV5-6|NA
CASTPTGSYGYTF
TGTGCCAGCACCCCCACAGGGTCCTATGGCTACACCTTC
>NA|TRBJ1-6|TRBV27|NA
CATATGGWSPLHF
TGTGCCACTGCGACAGGCGGATGGTCACCCCTCCACTTT
>NA|TRBJ2-7|TRBV19|TRBD1
CASTRSLGTGRHEQYF
TGTGCCAGTACCCGTTCTCTAGGGACAGGGAGGCACGAGCAGTACTTC
>few|TRBJ2-6|TRBV7-2|NA
CASSPRGPGGANVLTF
TGTGCCAGCAGCCCCAGGGGCCCAGGGGGGGCCAACGTCCTGACTTTC
>NA|TRBJ1-1|TRBV29-1|NA
CSVEVRENTEAFF
TGCAGCGTTGAAGTCAGGGAGAACACTGAAGCTTTCTTT